This T cell receptor beta chain is drawn from a study of cytomegalovirus exposure and HLA in healthy donors. Background on the study: The 100 to 150 validation repertoires, a later analysis reported, used the same platform as the roughly 660 repertoires from the first cohort. Whole-study results and caveats: Many donors carried some public TCRs, although rarity characterized most TCR sequences.

In the case of this clone: Its antigen remains unknown.

Sequencing used immunoSEQ multiplex PCR; TCRdb keeps in-frame clones, though not all of them. This sample yields roughly 350,000 clones, of which more than 80% are seen a single time; over 0.8% belongs to the top ten. The CDR3 is 13 amino acids. V shed 7 bases and J 9 bases; nucleotides not matched to a gene: 9. The germline CDR1 and CDR2 sequences are LNHDA and SQIVND (reference sequence). This chain uses TRBV19 with TRBJ2-1, with 7 bases that match TRBD2. Sequencing was performed on PBMCs. The TCR sequence derives from a woman younger than 30 in good health and CMV-seronegative. The CDR3 nucleotides read TGTGCCAGTACCAGACTAGCTGGGGGTGAGCAGTTCTTC. This translates into CASTRLAGGEQFF.